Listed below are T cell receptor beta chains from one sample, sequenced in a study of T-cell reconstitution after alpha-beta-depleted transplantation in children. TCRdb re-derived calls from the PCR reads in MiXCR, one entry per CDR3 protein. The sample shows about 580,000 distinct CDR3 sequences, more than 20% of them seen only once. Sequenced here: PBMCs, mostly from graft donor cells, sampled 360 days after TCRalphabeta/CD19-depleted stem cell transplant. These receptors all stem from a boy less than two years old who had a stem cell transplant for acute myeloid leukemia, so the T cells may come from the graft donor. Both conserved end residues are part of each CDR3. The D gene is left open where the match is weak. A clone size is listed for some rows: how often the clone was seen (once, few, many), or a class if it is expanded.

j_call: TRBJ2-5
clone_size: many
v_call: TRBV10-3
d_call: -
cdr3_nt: TGTGCCATCAGTGTTGAGGGGGGGCGAGAGACCCAGTACTTC
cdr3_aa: CAISVEGGRETQYF

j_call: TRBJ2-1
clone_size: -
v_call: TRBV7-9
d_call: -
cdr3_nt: TGTGCCAGCAGCTTAGCGTGGCAGGGGACCTACAATGAGCAGTTCTTC
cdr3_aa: CASSLAWQGTYNEQFF

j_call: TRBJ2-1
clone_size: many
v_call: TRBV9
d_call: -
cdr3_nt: TGTGCCAGCAGTCAAATACAGGGTAGCTCCTACAATGAGCAGTTCTTC
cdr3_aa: CASSQIQGSSYNEQFF

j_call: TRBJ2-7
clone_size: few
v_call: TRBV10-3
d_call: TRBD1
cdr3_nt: TGTGCCATCAGCGTCCCCGACAGGGGATACGAGCAGTACTTC
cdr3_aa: CAISVPDRGYEQYF

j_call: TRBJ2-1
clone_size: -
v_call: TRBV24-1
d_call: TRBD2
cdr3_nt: TGTGCCACCAGTGACCTAGCGGGGCCTCCTGGCAATGAGCAGTTCTTC
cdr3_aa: CATSDLAGPPGNEQFF

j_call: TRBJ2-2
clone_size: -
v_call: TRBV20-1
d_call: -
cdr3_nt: TGCAGTGCTAGCCGGACTGCTAACACCGGGGAGCTGTTTTTT
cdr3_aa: CSASRTANTGELFF

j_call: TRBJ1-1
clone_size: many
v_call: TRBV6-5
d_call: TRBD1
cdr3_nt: TGTGCCAGCAGCTCCCGGGACAGCTTAGTTTCTGAAGCTTTCTTT
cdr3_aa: CASSSRDSLVSEAFF

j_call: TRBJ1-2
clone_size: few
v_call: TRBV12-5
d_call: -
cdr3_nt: TGTGCTAGTGGCCCCCTGGTGGGCTACACCTTC
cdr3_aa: CASGPLVGYTF

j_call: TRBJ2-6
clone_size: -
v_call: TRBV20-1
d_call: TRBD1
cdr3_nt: TGCAGTGCCTGGGACAGGAATCCATCTGGGGCCAACGTCCTGACTTTC
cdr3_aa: CSAWDRNPSGANVLTF

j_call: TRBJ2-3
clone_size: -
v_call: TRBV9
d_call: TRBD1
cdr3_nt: TGTGCCAGCACCCGCCTGGACAGGGGCACAGATACGCAGTATTTT
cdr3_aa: CASTRLDRGTDTQYF

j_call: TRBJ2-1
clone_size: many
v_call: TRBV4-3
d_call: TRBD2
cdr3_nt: TGCGCCAGCAGCCAAATGACTAGCGGGGACCCCTACAATGAGCAGTTCTTC
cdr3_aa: CASSQMTSGDPYNEQFF

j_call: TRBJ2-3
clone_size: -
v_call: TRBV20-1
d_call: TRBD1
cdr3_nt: TGCAGTGCCCCTGGACAGGGGGCTACAGATACGCAGTATTTT
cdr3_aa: CSAPGQGATDTQYF

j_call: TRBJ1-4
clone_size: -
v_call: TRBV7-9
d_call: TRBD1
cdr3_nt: TGTGCCAGCAAGACAGGGACTGCAACTAATGAAAAACTGTTTTTT
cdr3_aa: CASKTGTATNEKLFF